This T cell receptor beta chain originates from a study of blood T cell repertoires in COVID-19 (dated by TCRdb to 2020 to 2022). Describing the broader study: The collaborator samples originated in the United States, Italy and Spain and spanned the acute and convalescent phases of COVID-19. Where HLA class I and class II types were available, the types were taken from metadata supplied by the sample provider, not from assay-based typing. Samples came from the ongoing ImmuneRACE study (first 160 participants) plus 1,254 subjects from 6 global collaborators. A de-identified subject ID, COVID-19 status, age in years and sex were almost always included in the sample metadata. The material from the prospective study consisted of cDNA or gDNA derived from T cells, B-cell-depleted T cells, or PBMCs. Subjects who had been exposed to COVID-19, were actively infected with it, or had recovered from it provided the deeply sampled blood TCRbeta repertoires that made up the dataset. A freely available public database, intended as a resource for researchers studying the immune response to SARS-CoV-2, is where the repertoires were released. General findings and caveats noted by the study authors: The quantity of clinical and demographic metadata differed by source and by participant and was supplied without curation.

Here V drops 4 bases and J drops 1 base, and the junction holds 4 bases not matched to any gene. From the cysteine up to the phenylalanine, the CDR3 has a length of 14 residues. CDR3 DNA only is kept here, 42 bases in frame from base 1. This clone was seen a few times. It has no known antigen specificity. Nothing much larger sits one base from this clone, and base qualities are not available. TCRbeta CDR3 regions were amplified from genomic DNA using the immunoSEQ Assay, a bias-controlled multiplex PCR. In the paper's pipeline: Within the assay, amplification of reference gene primers was used to estimate how many nucleated cells each sample contained. Sequence reads were collapsed and filtered to measure the absolute abundance of every unique TCRbeta CDR3 rearrangement. For each sample, productive Simpson clonality was calculated as the square root of Simpson's diversity index over productive rearrangements. TCRdb mirrors the immuneACCESS table, restricted to in-frame sequences. Some clones are absent from its copies; in checked studies, under half trace to an unresolved V gene, and the reason for the others is unknown. That table supplies the V and J calls and clone size; D and trimming were determined from the DNA. The sample records fewer than 350,000 clones, 80% to 85% of which are singletons. The leading ten clones occupy around 2.9% of the sample.

Collaborating institutions collected whole blood in K2EDTA tubes following their own protocols. For TCRbeta analysis, collaborators shipped samples as frozen whole blood, isolated PBMCs, or DNA extracted from either of those sample types. This clonotype was sampled from a woman in her sixties or seventies with active or convalescent COVID-19. The sample was peripheral blood. The rearranged chain carries TRBV23-1 and TRBJ2-7, with 7 bases in between that match TRBD1. TRBV23-1 is noted as an ORF with a role that remains uncertain. The DNA is TGCGCCAGCAGTCCTGCAGGGGGATCCTACGAGCAGTACTTC. This is translated as CASSPAGGSYEQYF.